Detailed here is one T cell receptor (beta chain). Its antigen is currently unknown. This entry is derived from a study of blood T cells in healthy people across ages. Findings of the study overall: Significant beta diversity loss was already apparent by age around 40, declining roughly linearly.

V lost 2 bases and J lost 0, with 17 bases in between. The germline CDR1 and CDR2 sequences are LGHNA and YSLEER. The CDR3 totals 17 residues. The second PCR ran roughly 6 to 11 cycles with a sample-barcoded 5' primer and J-beta primers. The study obtained at least 2.5 million CDR3-containing paired-end reads from every sample. TCRdb re-derived calls from the 5' RACE reads in MiXCR, one entry per CDR3 protein. The table shows approximately 830,000 distinct CDR3 sequences, with around 68% occurring only once. Sample donors were healthy Caucasian individuals that came from Russia, aged roughly 6 to 100.

The receptor was isolated from a man younger than 45 in good health. The rearrangement uses TRBV4-3 and TRBJ2-7, with no clear D. The source material was blood. CDR3 residues: CASSQLWKAAISYEQYF. The CDR3 DNA reads as TGCGCCAGCAGCCAACTTTGGAAGGCGGCCATCTCCTACGAGCAGTACTTC.